Ten or more counts support the clone carrying this T cell receptor (beta chain). The time point: newly diagnosed GD, antithyroid drugs for less than 3 months. PBMCs were the source of the RNA used for TCR sequencing. The sample is drawn from a study of regulatory T cells in long-lasting Graves disease. Germline V CDR1 and CDR2: MNHEY, SMNVEV (reference sequence). The CDR3 sequence is 16 residues long. The junction had 10 bases not matched to a gene; V was cut back by 5 bases and J by 5 bases. In building TCR beta libraries, iRepertoire HTBI primers were used together with Arm-PCR of CDR3 regions. TCRdb ran MiXCR on the multiplex PCR reads and lists one entry per CDR3 protein. The repertoire consists of 250,000 to 300,000 distinct CDR3 sequences, with around 18% occurring once and the leading ten covering roughly 15%. These records were also assigned to another study, of T cells in Graves' hyperthyroidism and ophthalmopathy. That source reports: Within blood appeared most thyroid clonotypes that had expanded above 0.001.

Sample: peripheral blood mononuclear cells (PBMCs), taken at new diagnosis, from a patient treated with antithyroid drugs. The clonotype originates from a woman in her twenties or thirties with Graves disease. V is TRBV27 and J is TRBJ1-2, with TRBD1 matching 11 bases. This chain's CDR3 is CASSRRSGTGGYGYTF. DNA of the CDR3: TGTGCCAGCAGTCGCAGATCGGGGACAGGGGGGTATGGCTACACCTTC.